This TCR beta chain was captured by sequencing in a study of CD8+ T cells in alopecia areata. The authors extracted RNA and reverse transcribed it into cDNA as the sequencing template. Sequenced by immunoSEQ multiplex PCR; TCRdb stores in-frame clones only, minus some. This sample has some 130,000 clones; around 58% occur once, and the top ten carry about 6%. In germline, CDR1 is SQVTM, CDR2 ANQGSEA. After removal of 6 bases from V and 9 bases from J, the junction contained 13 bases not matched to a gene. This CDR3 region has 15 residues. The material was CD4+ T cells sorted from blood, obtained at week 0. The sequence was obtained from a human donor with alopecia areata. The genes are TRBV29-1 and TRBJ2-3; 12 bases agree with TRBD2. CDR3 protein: CSVDGTSGLHGTQYF. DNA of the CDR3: TGCAGCGTGGACGGGACTAGCGGGCTCCACGGCACGCAGTATTTT.